The rows below give T cell receptor beta chains drawn from one sample of a study of post-analysis software for immune sequencing data. TCRdb used MiXCR to reprocess the PCR reads, holding one entry per CDR3 protein. The sample consists of roughly 800,000 distinct CDR3 sequences, approximately 53% of them appearing once. The sample was blood. The origin of the receptors is a girl aged 5 to 17 with multiple sclerosis. Each CDR3 is given with its conserved first and last residue. The order of the fields is D gene, J gene, clone size, V gene, CDR3 protein, CDR3 DNA. D genes are given only for firm matches. Expanded clones are given a class, and other clones once, few, many or no size at all.

NA | TRBJ2-7 | NA | TRBV2 | CASRPLPGSYEQYF | TGTGCCAGCAGGCCTTTGCCAGGGTCCTACGAGCAGTACTTC
NA | TRBJ2-1 | NA | TRBV20-1 | CSATLGPAYNEQFF | TGCAGTGCTACCCTCGGGCCCGCCTACAATGAGCAGTTCTTC
TRBD1 | TRBJ2-7 | NA | TRBV25-1 | CASQGQALYEQYF | TGTGCCAGCCAGGGACAGGCCCTCTACGAGCAGTACTTC
NA | TRBJ2-7 | NA | TRBV20-1 | CSAQTETYEQYF | TGCAGTGCCCAGACGGAAACCTACGAGCAGTACTTC
TRBD2 | TRBJ2-7 | NA | TRBV5-1 | CASSAGQTSGYEQYF | TGCGCCAGCAGCGCCGGTCAGACTAGCGGGTACGAGCAGTACTTC
TRBD2 | TRBJ2-1 | NA | TRBV20-1 | CSARVLRGGSYNEQFF | TGCAGTGCTAGGGTGCTTCGGGGGGGATCCTACAATGAGCAGTTCTTC
TRBD2 | TRBJ2-7 | NA | TRBV4-2 | CASSQGLAGEQYF | TGTGCCAGCAGCCAAGGACTAGCGGGCGAGCAGTACTTC
NA | TRBJ2-1 | NA | TRBV20-1 | CSAGDVKAVYNEQFF | TGCAGTGCCGGAGACGTTAAGGCGGTATACAATGAGCAGTTCTTC
NA | TRBJ2-7 | few | TRBV7-9 | CASSLADSGLYEQYF | TGTGCCAGCAGCTTAGCGGACTCTGGGCTCTACGAGCAGTACTTC
NA | TRBJ2-7 | NA | TRBV20-1 | CSASLGTFYEQYF | TGCAGTGCTAGCTTAGGGACCTTTTACGAGCAGTACTTC
NA | TRBJ2-7 | few | TRBV29-1 | CSVAPGGFDSEQYF | TGCAGCGTTGCCCCCGGGGGTTTTGACTCCGAGCAGTACTTC
TRBD2 | TRBJ2-7 | NA | TRBV7-2 | CTSRVGLAGKYEQYF | TGTACCAGCAGGGTAGGACTAGCGGGAAAATACGAGCAGTACTTC
NA | TRBJ1-2 | NA | TRBV4-2 | CASSLPGRGNYGYTF | TGTGCCAGCAGTCTCCCTGGTAGGGGTAACTATGGCTACACCTTC
NA | TRBJ2-7 | NA | TRBV20-1 | CSARGGGGLYEQYF | TGCAGTGCTAGAGGAGGAGGGGGTCTATACGAGCAGTACTTC
NA | TRBJ1-1 | few | TRBV6-5 | CASSYEGQRDTEAFF | TGTGCCAGCAGTTATGAGGGTCAACGAGACACTGAAGCTTTCTTT
NA | TRBJ2-4 | NA | TRBV10-3 | CATSESGGNIQYF | TGTGCCACCAGTGAGTCAGGGGGGAACATTCAGTACTTC
TRBD1 | TRBJ2-6 | NA | TRBV27 | CARCFHGDRGRTGSGANVLTF | TGTGCCAGATGTTTCCACGGTGACAGGGGGCGAACCGGCTCTGGGGCCAACGTCCTGACTTTC
TRBD1 | TRBJ2-2 | NA | TRBV13 | CASGRQGPGELFF | TGTGCCAGCGGCAGACAGGGACCCGGGGAGCTGTTTTTT
NA | TRBJ1-5 | NA | TRBV15 | CATSRLQGYNQPQHF | TGTGCCACCAGCAGATTACAGGGCTACAATCAGCCCCAGCATTTT
NA | TRBJ2-7 | few | TRBV7-9 | CASSLAGTSFYEQYF | TGTGCCAGCAGCTTAGCCGGGACTTCTTTCTACGAGCAGTACTTC
NA | TRBJ2-5 | few | TRBV7-2 | CASRFSFHQETQYF | TGTGCCAGCAGGTTTAGTTTCCACCAAGAGACCCAGTACTTC
NA | TRBJ1-4 | NA | TRBV7-8 | CASSPRVGRNSNEKLFF | TGTGCCAGCAGCCCCAGGGTGGGGCGTAATTCCAATGAAAAACTGTTTTTT
NA | TRBJ1-4 | few | TRBV7-9 | CASSLKNEKLFF | TGTGCCAGCAGCTTAAAAAATGAAAAACTGTTTTTT
TRBD1 | TRBJ1-1 | NA | TRBV15 | CATSRDSPTGGAEAFF | TGTGCCACCAGCAGAGATTCCCCCACAGGGGGGGCTGAAGCTTTCTTT
NA | TRBJ2-6 | few | TRBV7-3 | CASSSQLGISGANVLTF | TGTGCCAGCAGCTCCCAATTGGGGATCTCTGGGGCCAACGTCCTGACTTTC
NA | TRBJ2-5 | NA | TRBV6-1 | CASSGLAQVQETQYF | TGTGCCAGCAGTGGATTGGCACAAGTTCAAGAGACCCAGTACTTC
NA | TRBJ1-2 | few | TRBV12-3/TRBV12-4 | CASSRGQSYGYTF | TGTGCCAGCAGTCGCGGACAGTCCTATGGCTACACCTTC
NA | TRBJ1-2 | few | TRBV7-9 | CASSLTAGESYGYTF | TGTGCCAGCAGCTTAACGGCAGGGGAATCCTATGGCTACACCTTC
TRBD1 | TRBJ2-1 | NA | TRBV20-1 | CSAGDSPSSYNEQFF | TGCAGTGCCGGGGACAGCCCGAGCTCCTACAATGAGCAGTTCTTC
NA | TRBJ1-1 | NA | TRBV29-1 | CSAWASGANTEAFF | TGCAGCGCCTGGGCCTCGGGAGCGAACACTGAAGCTTTCTTT
NA | TRBJ2-7 | NA | TRBV24-1 | CATSEQPYNEQYF | TGTGCCACCAGTGAGCAGCCTTACAATGAGCAGTACTTC
TRBD1 | TRBJ2-7 | few | TRBV11-2 | CASGTGTGNYEQYF | TGTGCCAGCGGGACCGGGACAGGGAACTACGAGCAGTACTTC
TRBD2 | TRBJ2-5 | once | TRBV20-1 | CSAGRLAGGQGETQYF | TGCAGTGCTGGTCGACTAGCGGGAGGGCAGGGAGAGACCCAGTACTTC
NA | TRBJ2-1 | NA | TRBV5-1 | CASSLYPGVGGYNEQFF | TGCGCCAGCAGCTTGTATCCGGGAGTCGGCGGCTACAATGAGCAGTTCTTC
NA | TRBJ2-1 | NA | TRBV7-9 | CASSQLAPSAHEQFF | TGTGCCAGCAGCCAACTAGCCCCCTCGGCCCATGAGCAGTTCTTC
NA | TRBJ1-4 | NA | TRBV29-1 | CSVAAGGRNEKLFF | TGCAGCGTGGCAGCCGGGGGGAGAAATGAAAAACTGTTTTTT
TRBD1 | TRBJ1-6 | NA | TRBV6-5 | CATQGQEGPLHF | TGTGCCACACAGGGGCAAGAGGGGCCCCTCCACTTT
TRBD2 | TRBJ2-3 | NA | TRBV15 | CATSVAGVPDTQYF | TGTGCCACCAGCGTAGCGGGAGTCCCAGATACGCAGTATTTT
NA | TRBJ2-7 | NA | TRBV15 | CATSPDPWYEQYF | TGTGCCACCAGCCCCGATCCGTGGTACGAGCAGTACTTC
TRBD2 | TRBJ2-1 | NA | TRBV20-1 | CSANRLAGDYNEQFF | TGCAGTGCTAACCGACTAGCGGGGGACTACAATGAGCAGTTCTTC
NA | TRBJ2-7 | NA | TRBV5-6 | CASSKSASYEQYF | TGTGCCAGCAGCAAGAGTGCATCCTACGAGCAGTACTTC
NA | TRBJ2-3 | few | TRBV7-2 | CASSRDQAADTQYF | TGTGCCAGCAGCAGAGACCAGGCGGCAGATACGCAGTATTTT
TRBD2 | TRBJ2-1 | NA | TRBV9 | CASSVSPGGNEQFF | TGTGCCAGCAGCGTATCCCCCGGGGGGAATGAGCAGTTCTTC
NA | TRBJ2-7 | NA | TRBV5-1 | CASSLEGRSTYEQYF | TGCGCCAGCAGCTTGGAGGGGAGATCGACCTACGAGCAGTACTTC
NA | TRBJ2-2 | NA | TRBV7-2 | CASNPDAGELFF | TGTGCCAGCAACCCGGATGCCGGGGAGCTGTTTTTT
NA | TRBJ2-1 | NA | TRBV5-1 | CASSSAGQTVAQFF | TGCGCCAGCAGCTCCGCCGGGCAGACCGTGGCGCAGTTCTTC
NA | TRBJ2-2 | few | TRBV7-3 | CASRSTGTNTGELFF | TGTGCCAGCAGATCCACAGGGACGAACACCGGGGAGCTGTTTTTT
TRBD1 | TRBJ2-3 | NA | TRBV18 | CASSPLFRDRVADTQYF | TGTGCCAGCTCACCACTGTTCCGGGACAGGGTGGCAGATACGCAGTATTTT
NA | TRBJ1-2 | NA | TRBV12-3/TRBV12-4 | CASSPGGTLYGYTF | TGTGCCAGCAGCCCGGGAGGGACCCTCTATGGCTACACCTTC
NA | TRBJ2-6 | once | TRBV6-2/TRBV6-3 | CASSYENGANVLTF | TGTGCCAGCAGTTACGAGAACGGGGCCAACGTCCTGACTTTC
NA | TRBJ2-7 | few | TRBV27 | CASGRALYEQYF | TGTGCCAGCGGGCGAGCCCTCTACGAGCAGTACTTC
NA | TRBJ1-1 | NA | TRBV27 | CASSSRLGRDTEAFF | TGTGCCAGCAGTTCCCGATTGGGGAGGGACACTGAAGCTTTCTTT
NA | TRBJ2-1 | few | TRBV29-1 | CSAPVGGQGNEQFF | TGCAGCGCTCCCGTTGGGGGCCAGGGTAATGAGCAGTTCTTC
NA | TRBJ2-7 | NA | TRBV7-9 | CASSQGRGTSWGEQYF | TGTGCCAGCAGCCAAGGGCGAGGGACCTCCTGGGGCGAGCAGTACTTC
NA | TRBJ1-2 | NA | TRBV5-1 | CASSLEQPEIYGYTF | TGCGCCAGCAGCTTGGAGCAGCCGGAGATTTATGGCTACACCTTC
NA | TRBJ2-3 | NA | TRBV12-3/TRBV12-4 | CASRTADTQYF | TGTGCCAGCAGGACGGCAGATACGCAGTATTTT
NA | TRBJ1-1 | NA | TRBV20-1 | CSARDAAGAKNTEAFF | TGCAGTGCTAGAGATGCGGCCGGGGCCAAGAACACTGAAGCTTTCTTT
NA | TRBJ1-5 | NA | TRBV7-6 | CASSLEVGGGQPQHF | TGTGCCAGCAGCTTAGAAGTAGGGGGTGGTCAGCCCCAGCATTTT
NA | TRBJ2-5 | few | TRBV29-1 | CSVARGGQNTGTQYF | TGCAGCGTTGCCCGTGGGGGCCAAAACACCGGTACCCAGTACTTC